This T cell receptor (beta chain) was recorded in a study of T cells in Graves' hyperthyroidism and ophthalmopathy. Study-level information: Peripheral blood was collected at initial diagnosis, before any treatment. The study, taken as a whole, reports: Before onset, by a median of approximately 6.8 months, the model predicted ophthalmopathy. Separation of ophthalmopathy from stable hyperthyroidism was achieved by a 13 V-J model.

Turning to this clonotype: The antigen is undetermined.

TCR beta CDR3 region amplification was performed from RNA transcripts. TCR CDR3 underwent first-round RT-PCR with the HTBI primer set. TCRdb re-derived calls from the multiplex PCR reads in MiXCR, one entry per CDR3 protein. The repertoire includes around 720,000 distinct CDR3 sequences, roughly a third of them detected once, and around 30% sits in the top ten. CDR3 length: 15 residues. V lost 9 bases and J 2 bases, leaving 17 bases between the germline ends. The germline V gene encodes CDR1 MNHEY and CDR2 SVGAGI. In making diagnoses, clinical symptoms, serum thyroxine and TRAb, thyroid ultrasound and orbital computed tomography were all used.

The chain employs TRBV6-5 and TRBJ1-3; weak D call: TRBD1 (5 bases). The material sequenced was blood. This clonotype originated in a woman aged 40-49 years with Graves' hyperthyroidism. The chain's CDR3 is CASTRQDNPGNTIYF. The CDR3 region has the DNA TGTGCCAGTACACGGCAGGACAACCCTGGAAACACCATATATTTT.